This T cell receptor beta chain was sequenced during a study of CD8 T cells in Susac syndrome. RNA amounts of roughly 0.45 to 1 ug underwent reverse transcription with random hexamers. Amplification of the TCR beta CDR3 was carried out by immunoSEQ multiplex PCR, which spanned a total of 54 Vbeta and 13 Jbeta segments. MiXCR, applied by TCRdb to the immunoSEQ multiplex PCR reads, yields one record per CDR3 protein. Of around 100,000 distinct CDR3 sequences listed, 95% are singletons. The CDR3 spans 11 residues. V gave up 5 bases and J gave up 8 bases, with 9 bases separating them. Germline lookup yields CDR1 MDHEN and CDR2 SYDVKM.

The genes are TRBV28 and TRBJ1-2; unclear D gene. This clonotype was sampled from a human donor with Susac syndrome. The sample consisted of CD8+ T cells from PBMCs. As DNA, the CDR3 is TGTGCCAGCAGTGGAGGCGGGGGCTACACCTTC. It encodes CASSGGGGYTF.